This T cell receptor (beta chain) comes out of a study of Ad26.COV2.S vaccination and SARS-CoV-2 variants. The wider study: Recipients of Ad26.COV2.S got it intramuscularly, once or twice 56 days apart. Notes on the study in general: People who got the vaccine or the placebo had similar non-spike TCR breadth. The breadth of spike-specific CD8+ and CD4+ T cell responses after vaccination was reportedly substantial.

With regard to this clone: Its matching antigen is unknown.

Trimming shortened V by 3 bases and J by 7 bases, and 10 bases separated the two germline ends. The CDR3 is made up of 13 amino acids. CDR1 and CDR2 (germline): WSHSY, SAAADI. Treatment reported: around 19 received Ad26.COV2.S at low or high dose, single or two shots; roughly five received placebo; per-sample allocation not given. Specimens were obtained on day 63 following the first vaccine or placebo injection. An Ad26 vector was used to express Wuhan-strain SARS-CoV-2 spike as the vaccine. The data were produced by immunoSEQ multiplex PCR, yet TCRdb's version contains in-frame clones alone and is incomplete. The table lists about 390,000 clones, about 85% of them singletons.

The sample was peripheral blood, taken in a trial of Ad26.COV2.S vaccine versus placebo. This sequence was found in a person between 18 and 60 years old who received the Ad26.COV2.S COVID-19 vaccine or a placebo. This chain links TRBV10-2 with TRBJ1-5; no clear D. The DNA for the CDR3 is TGCGCCAGCAGTGACAGGTTGAGGCAGCCCCAGCATTTT. Amino acids: CASSDRLRQPQHF.